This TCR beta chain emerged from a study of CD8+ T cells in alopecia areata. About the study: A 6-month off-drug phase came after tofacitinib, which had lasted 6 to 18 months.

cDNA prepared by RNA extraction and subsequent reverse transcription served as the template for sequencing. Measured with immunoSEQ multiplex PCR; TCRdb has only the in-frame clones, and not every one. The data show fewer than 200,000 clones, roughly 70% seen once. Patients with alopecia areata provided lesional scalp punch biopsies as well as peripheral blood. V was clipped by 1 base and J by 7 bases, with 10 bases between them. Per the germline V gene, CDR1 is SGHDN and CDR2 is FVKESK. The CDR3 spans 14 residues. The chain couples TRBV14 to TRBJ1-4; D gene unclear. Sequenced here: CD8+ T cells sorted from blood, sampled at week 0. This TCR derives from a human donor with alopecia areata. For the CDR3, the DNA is TGTGCCAGCAGCCAAGTAGCAATTGGTGAAAAACTGTTTTTT. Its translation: CASSQVAIGEKLFF.